This T cell receptor beta chain appears in the sequencing data of a study of OX40 agonist ivuxolimab in advanced cancers. Overall study findings and caveats: A proportion of nonresponders additionally exhibited low normalized T-cell clonal expansion. Determination of antigen specificity was not performed for the expanded peripheral T cells.

TCRdb's table, derived via immunoSEQ multiplex PCR, lists solely in-frame clones and lacks some. The data contain tens of thousands of clones, 80% to 90% of them singletons. With respect to this clone: No antigen is known for it.

The source is an adult with an advanced solid tumor such as melanoma, head and neck, liver or kidney cancer. The sequencing used CD4+ or CD8+ T cells sorted from blood, collected in a trial of the OX40 agonist ivuxolimab.

The DNA of the CDR3 is TGTGCCAGTAAGAGGGACAGAACTATGAACACTGAAGCTTTCTTT. Translation gives CASKRDRTMNTEAFF. The chain is built from TRBV19 and TRBJ1-1; 7 positions match TRBD1. Trimming cost V 7 bases and J 0 bases; bases outside gene matches: 8. Germline lookup yields CDR1 LNHDA and CDR2 SQIVND (reference sequence). The CDR3 sequence is 15 residues long.